These 16 T cell receptor beta chains were all obtained from the same sample, sequenced in a study of blood T cells in healthy people across ages. Primers used in a second PCR of roughly 7 to 11 cycles were a sample-barcoded 5' primer and a J-beta primer mix. TCRdb called the 5' RACE reads again in MiXCR, with one record for every CDR3 protein. The sample has about 2 million distinct CDR3 sequences, just under 50% seen once. The sequenced sample consisted of blood. The receptors derive from a woman aged 40 to 50 in good health.

In this sample, this clonotype turned up a few times. V usage is TRBV5-1 and J usage is TRBJ2-1, with D unresolved. Germline CDR1 SGHRS, CDR2 YFSETQ. V was trimmed by 4 bases and J by 2 bases, leaving 13 bases between them. This CDR3 spans 15 amino acids. In DNA, the CDR3 is TGCGCCAGCAGCCCCGGGCGTACGCCCTACAATGAGCAGTTCTTC. Protein sequence: CASSPGRTPYNEQFF.

The chain recombines TRBV20-1 with TRBJ1-2; D possibly corresponds to TRBD1 (6 bases). This CDR3 region has 13 residues. Germline V gene sequence: CDR1 DFQATT, CDR2 SNEGSKA (reference sequence). Trimming pared 3 bases from V and 6 bases from J, leaving 14 bases between. The CDR3 reads CSARAGTRDGYTF. CDR3 nucleotides: TGCAGTGCTAGGGCGGGGACAAGAGATGGCTACACCTTC.

The chain carries TRBV7-2 and TRBJ2-5; 9 bases align to TRBD1. The J call may be wrong; the DNA end is better matched by TRBJ2-7. Germline CDR1 SGHTA, CDR2 FQGNSA. The CDR3 has 12 amino acids. In nucleotides, the CDR3 is TGTGCCAGCACCGACAGGGGGAACGAGCAGTACTTC. Translating it yields CASTDRGNEQYF.

There are a few counts of this clonotype. J is TRBJ2-7 and V is TRBV4-1, with TRBD1 identical over 8 bases. This CDR3 region has 15 residues. Trimming took 2 bases from V and 3 from J; bases not matched to a gene: 6. Germline CDR1 reads MGHRA; CDR2 reads YSYEKL. CDR3 bases: TGCGCCAGCAGCCAACCTGACAGGGGAGTCTACGAGCAGTACTTC. Translating gives CASSQPDRGVYEQYF.

This clonotype was detected a few times. The CDR3 protein is CASSSGTSLWSYNEQFF. CDR3 nucleotides: TGTGCCAGCAGTTCTGGGACTAGCCTTTGGTCCTACAATGAGCAGTTCTTC. The chain combines TRBV12-3 or TRBV12-4 with TRBJ2-1, with TRBD2 identical over 9 bases. V lost 4 bases and J lost 1; bases outside the gene matches: 8. The CDR3 contains 17 residues.

This clonotype was found a few times. The CDR3 DNA reads as TGTGCCAGCAAGGGAAGCCCCGGCAGGGTACATTTCAATGAGCAGTTCTTC. It specifies CASKGSPGRVHFNEQFF. The genes are TRBV6-2 or TRBV6-3 and TRBJ2-1; tentative D call: TRBD1 (5 bases). CDR3 length: 17 amino acids. Per germline, CDR1 MNHEY and CDR2 SVGEGT. V was trimmed by 7 bases and J by 6 bases, leaving 25 bases between them.

This clonotype is a singleton in its sample. The CDR3 protein is CASSQDPVSDNYGYTF. Written as DNA, the CDR3 is TGTGCCAGCAGCCAAGACCCGGTCAGTGATAACTATGGCTACACCTTC. This chain connects TRBV4-2 to TRBJ1-2; D uncertain. The CDR3 is 16 residues long. V gave up 0 bases and J gave up 1 base, with 12 bases separating them. CDR1 is LGHNA and CDR2 is YNFKEQ in the germline V gene.

This clonotype was counted a few times. V usage is TRBV4-3 and J usage is TRBJ1-2, with D maybe TRBD1 (6 bases). The V gene lost 4 bases and the J gene lost 4 bases, with 13 bases spanning the gap. The CDR3 length is 14 residues. Germline CDR1 and CDR2: LGHNA and YSLEER. DNA for the CDR3: TGCGCCAGCAGCCGCAGGGGATCGAGCTATGGCTACACCTTC. Its protein product is CASSRRGSSYGYTF.

The chain employs TRBV5-1 and TRBJ2-5; D is undetermined. This CDR3 region has 14 residues. Trimming shortened V by 0 bases and J by 5 bases, and 11 bases separated the two germline ends. The germline gives CDR1 SGHRS, CDR2 YFSETQ. The CDR3 DNA sequence: TGCGCCAGCAGCTTGGCGCCCCAGAGGGAGACCCAGTACTTC. Protein: CASSLAPQRETQYF.

This clonotype appeared a few times. The chain recombines TRBV29-1 with TRBJ1-1, with a weak D call TRBD1 (6 bases). Between the trimmed V and J ends, which lost 7 bases and 3 bases, there was a span of 15 bases. Germline V gene lookup returns CDR1 SQVTM and CDR2 ANQGSEA. This CDR3 is 13 amino acids long. For the CDR3, the DNA is TGCAGCGCCCCAGGGGAAGGAGACACTGAAGCTTTCTTT. Amino acid sequence: CSAPGEGDTEAFF.

Only a few counts were recorded for this clonotype. V is TRBV7-9 and J is TRBJ1-2; no definite D call. The germline gives CDR1 SEHNR, CDR2 FQNEAQ (reference sequence). The CDR3 extends over 15 amino acids. V was clipped by 0 bases and J by 4 bases, with 12 bases between them. The CDR3 spells CASSLAVGSPYGYTF. CDR3 DNA sequence: TGTGCCAGCAGCTTAGCGGTTGGGAGTCCCTATGGCTACACCTTC.

The V gene is TRBV4-3, the J gene TRBJ1-2; TRBD1 aligns across 7 bases. The CDR3 runs to 14 residues. CDR1 and CDR2 from the germline V gene are LGHNA and YSLEER. J lost 6 bases, V lost 1 base, and 5 bases had no gene match. The CDR3 spells CASSQGSGGDGYTF. CDR3 DNA: TGCGCCAGCAGCCAAGGTTCAGGGGGGGATGGCTACACCTTC.

The chain uses TRBV6-1 and TRBJ1-5; maybe TRBD1 (5 bases). The CDR3 extends over 16 amino acids. Looked up from germline, CDR1 is MNHNS and CDR2 is SASEGT. V dropped 5 bases and J dropped 3 bases, with 17 bases sitting between them. As DNA, the CDR3 is TGTGCCAGCAGTACACCCGGAGGGGTTTCCAATCAGCCCCAGCATTTT. Its translation is CASSTPGGVSNQPQHF.

This clonotype was counted a few times. The V gene is TRBV20-1, the J gene TRBJ2-7, with D tentatively TRBD1 (6 bases). With 1 base removed from V and 2 bases from J, the gap between germline ends came to 12 bases. Germline CDR1 and CDR2: DFQATT and SNEGSKA (reference sequence). The CDR3 is 14 residues long. CDR3 DNA sequence: TGCAGTGCTAGAGCTCGACAGGTAACCTACGAGCAGTACTTC. Encoded protein: CSARARQVTYEQYF.

This clonotype came up a few times. The gene calls are TRBV29-1 and TRBJ1-2; D not certain. V was cut by 0 bases and J by 0 bases, with 23 bases left in between. Germline CDR1 reads SQVTM; CDR2 reads ANQGSEA. The length of the CDR3 is 19 residues. The CDR3 sequence is CSVEDDLRNSDYTNYGYTF. The DNA of the CDR3 is TGCAGCGTTGAAGATGATTTACGGAACAGCGACTATACTAACTATGGCTACACCTTC. Full variable domain (missing parts from reference TRBV29-1 and TRBJ1-2): SAVISQKPSRDICQRGTSLTIQCQVDSQVTMMFWYRQQPGQSLTLIATANQGSEATYESGFVIDKFPISRPNLTFSTLTVSNMSPEDSSIYLCSVEDDLRNSDYTNYGYTFGSGTRLTVV.

The sample holds one count of this clonotype. The V and J genes are TRBV25-1 and TRBJ2-5; the D gene could be TRBD1 or TRBD2 (5 bases each). In germline, CDR1 is MGHDK, CDR2 SYGVNS. This CDR3 comprises 14 residues. V was pared by 2 bases and J by 5 bases, with 12 bases between. CDR3 loop: CASSEADRGETQYF. The CDR3 bases are TGTGCCAGCAGTGAAGCTGACAGAGGGGAGACCCAGTACTTC.